This T cell receptor beta chain was sequenced during a study of OX40 agonist ivuxolimab in advanced cancers. Study details: Prior therapy, whether anti-PD-1, anti-PD-L1 or anti-CTLA-4, was allowed, and 35% to 40% had some.

Details on this clone: The antigen is not known.

Sequenced by immunoSEQ multiplex PCR; TCRdb stores in-frame clones only, minus some. Here the sample spans approximately 130,000 clones, approximately 94% being singletons. Findings and limits, study-wide: The authors also found low normalized T-cell clonal expansion in some nonresponders. CD8+ T cells averaged more expanded clones than CD4+.

This TCR came from an adult with an advanced solid tumor such as melanoma, head and neck, liver or kidney cancer. Specimen: CD4+ or CD8+ T cells sorted from blood, collected in a trial of the OX40 agonist ivuxolimab.

The CDR3 nucleotides are TGTGCCAGCAGCCTCTCCTCCCTCTCCTATAATTCACCCCTCCACTTT. Translated: CASSLSSLSYNSPLHF. The chain has TRBV5-4 and TRBJ1-6; D ambiguous. The CDR3 sequence is 16 residues long. Germline V gene sequence: CDR1 SGHNT, CDR2 YYREEE (reference sequence). V dropped 4 bases and J dropped 0 bases, with 11 bases sitting between them.